These 4 T cell receptor beta chains came from one sample sequenced in a study of OX40 agonist ivuxolimab in advanced cancers. Measured with immunoSEQ multiplex PCR; TCRdb has only the in-frame clones, and not every one. This sample has roughly 66,000 clones, with about 80% found just once. Sequencing was performed on CD4+ or CD8+ T cells sorted from blood, taken in a trial of the OX40 agonist ivuxolimab. These receptors were collected from an adult with an advanced solid tumor such as melanoma, head and neck, liver or kidney cancer.

The chain uses TRBV5-4 and TRBJ1-2; no clear D. The CDR3 extends over 14 amino acids. V was cut by 3 bases and J by 8 bases, with 17 bases left in between. Germline V lookup: CDR1 SGHNT, CDR2 YYREEE (reference sequence). CDR3 loop: CASSYPGRPEGYTF. As DNA, the CDR3 is TGTGCCAGCAGCTACCCCGGCAGACCTGAGGGCTACACCTTC.

The chain couples TRBV7-2 to TRBJ2-5; TRBD2 aligns across 8 bases. The CDR3 contains 14 residues. Germline V gives CDR1 SGHTA, CDR2 FQGNSA. The ends lost 2 bases at V and 4 bases at J; junction bases unmatched: 3. DNA of the CDR3: TGTGCCAGCAGCTTATACGGGGGGGCAGAGACCCAGTACTTC. Its protein product is CASSLYGGAETQYF.

The chain joins TRBV30 to TRBJ2-5; 12 nucleotides match TRBD2. Germline CDR1 reads GTSNPN; CDR2 reads SVGIG (reference sequence). This CDR3 region has 14 residues. Germline trimming cut 5 bases from V and 7 bases from J; bases unmatched to any gene: 8. CDR3 coding DNA: TGTGCCTGGGCTAGCGGGGGGGCCCTGCCGACCCAGTACTTC. It specifies CAWASGGALPTQYF.

This rearrangement joins TRBV29-1 to TRBJ1-2; 8 bases align to TRBD1. The germline V gene encodes CDR1 SQVTM and CDR2 ANQGSEA. The CDR3 is made up of 13 amino acids. J lost 6 bases, V lost 4 bases, and 7 bases had no gene match. The CDR3 sequence is CSVVGTGYDGYTF. The CDR3 DNA is TGCAGCGTTGTAGGGACAGGATACGATGGCTACACCTTC.